Presented here are 30 T cell receptor beta chains from one specimen sequenced in a study of shared clonotypes between healthy human individuals. The naive CD8 subset, CD45RO-negative cells positively selected for CCR7, excluded terminally differentiated effector memory CD45RA+ cells. The data were produced by immunoSEQ multiplex PCR, yet TCRdb's version contains in-frame clones alone and is incomplete. The sample shows 2 million to 2.5 million clones, just under 95% of them seen only once. The specimen was naive CD8+ T cells sorted from blood. Receptors were obtained from a man between 18 and 35 years old in good health.

A single count supports this clone. The chain employs TRBV19 and TRBJ2-7; possible D gene TRBD2, 5 bases. The CDR3 is 15 amino acids. V was shortened by 3 bases and J by 0 bases, with 12 bases between the two germline ends. CDR1 is LNHDA and CDR2 is SQIVND in the germline V gene (reference sequence). The chain's CDR3 is CASSMGFGSSYEQYF. The CDR3 region has the DNA TGTGCCAGTAGTATGGGTTTTGGGAGCTCCTACGAGCAGTACTTC.

The rearrangement links TRBV11-2 to TRBJ1-2, with 11 bases identical to TRBD1. The CDR3 runs to 14 residues. The trim removed 6 bases at V and 8 bases at J, leaving 8 bases unmatched. CDR1 is SGHAT and CDR2 is FQNNGV in the germline V gene. CDR3 in amino acids: CASSQTGTGGGYTF. The CDR3 nucleotides read TGTGCCAGCAGTCAAACCGGGACAGGGGGAGGCTACACCTTC.

The chain joins TRBV15 to TRBJ2-1; possible D gene TRBD1, 6 bases. The germline V and J ends were trimmed by 4 bases and 2 bases, with 9 bases remaining between them. In germline, CDR1 is LNHNV, CDR2 YYDKDF (reference sequence). The CDR3 loop spans 14 amino acids. CDR3 residues: CATSNTGTYNEQFF. The CDR3 DNA reads as TGTGCCACCAGCAATACAGGGACCTACAATGAGCAGTTCTTC. Full variable domain (remainder filled in from reference TRBV15 and TRBJ2-1): DAMVIQNPRYQVTQFGKPVTLSCSQTLNHNVMYWYQQKSSQAPKLLFHYYDKDFNNEADTPDNFQSRRPNTSFCFLDIRSPGLGDTAMYLCATSNTGTYNEQFFGPGTRLTVL.

This chain connects TRBV27 to TRBJ1-5; the D is unclear. V was cut by 10 bases and J by 5 bases, with 18 bases left in between. Per the germline V gene, CDR1 is MNHEY and CDR2 is SMNVEV (reference sequence). The length of the CDR3 is 14 residues. CDR3: CATLWGSYYQPQHF. CDR3 sequence (DNA): TGTGCCACCCTCTGGGGAAGTTACTATCAGCCCCAGCATTTT.

The V gene is TRBV4-3, the J gene TRBJ2-7, with TRBD2 identical over 7 bases. Germline CDR1 is LGHNA and CDR2 is YSLEER. V gave up 0 bases and J gave up 0 bases; unmatched junction bases: 11. CDR3 size: 18 residues. The CDR3 nucleotides are TGCGCCAGCAGCCAAGATATTAGGTGGGAGGGTACCTCCTACGAGCAGTACTTC. This gives the protein CASSQDIRWEGTSYEQYF.

Notes on this clone: The same CDR3 is also encoded by other DNA sequences in this sample. The gene calls are TRBV5-1 and TRBJ2-5; no clear D gene. CDR1 SGHRS and CDR2 YFSETQ come from the germline V gene. This CDR3 has 13 amino acids. The V and J ends lost 0 bases and 5 bases respectively, with 8 bases between them. The CDR3 DNA reads as TGCGCCAGCAGCTTGGTCTTAGACGAGACCCAGTACTTC. Residues: CASSLVLDETQYF.

The chain has TRBV7-2 and TRBJ2-3; TRBD2 aligns across 10 bases. Per the germline V gene, CDR1 is SGHTA and CDR2 is FQGNSA. The V segment lost 1 base and the J segment 4 bases; nucleotides outside the gene matches: 5. There are 16 residues in the CDR3. CDR3 region: CASSLVSGGSPDTQYF. In nucleotides, the CDR3 is TGTGCCAGCAGCTTAGTTAGCGGGGGGTCCCCAGATACGCAGTATTTT.

V gene TRBV6-5 combines with J gene TRBJ2-3; D could derive from TRBD1 or TRBD2 (5 bases each). V was pared by 5 bases and J by 5 bases, with 14 bases between. CDR1 is MNHEY, CDR2 SVGAGI, per germline. The CDR3 has 14 amino acids. Here the CDR3 reads CASSPLGPQDTQYF. The CDR3, as DNA: TGTGCCAGCAGTCCCTTGGGACCTCAAGATACGCAGTATTTT.

This clone is a singleton in its sample. The V call is TRBV4-3, the J call TRBJ2-7; D is possibly TRBD2 (6 bases). This CDR3 is built from 16 residues. V was clipped by 5 bases and J by 7 bases, with 24 bases between them. Germline V CDR1 and CDR2: LGHNA, YSLEER. The CDR3 spells CASSAEPGPESGEQYF. CDR3 in DNA: TGCGCCAGCAGCGCCGAACCGGGACCAGAGAGCGGGGAGCAGTACTTC.

The V gene is TRBV4-1, the J gene TRBJ2-7; maybe TRBD1 (6 bases). The germline V gene has CDR1 MGHRA and CDR2 YSYEKL. The germline V and J ends were trimmed by 3 bases and 4 bases, with 16 bases remaining between them. The CDR3 covers 15 residues. CDR3 DNA sequence: TGCGCCAGCAGCCACGCGGCAGGGGCGACTTACGAGCAGTACTTC. Protein product: CASSHAAGATYEQYF.

The V gene is TRBV13, the J gene TRBJ2-1; 13 bases are shared with TRBD2. This CDR3 region has 20 residues. J gave up 0 bases and V 4 bases, and 12 bases lay outside the gene matches. Germline loops: CDR1 PRHDT, CDR2 FYEKMQ (reference sequence). CDR3 sequence (DNA): TGTGCCAGCAGCTCCCGCCGGACTAGCGGGAGAGGTCCCTCCTACAATGAGCAGTTCTTC. This codes for CASSSRRTSGRGPSYNEQFF.

J is TRBJ2-3 and V is TRBV9; a weak D match, TRBD2 (7 bases). Trimming removed 0 bases at V and 2 bases at J, with 13 bases between. The germline gives CDR1 SGDLS, CDR2 YYNGEE. The CDR3 is 16 amino acids. The CDR3 protein is CASSVAGGATTDTQYF. DNA of the CDR3: TGTGCCAGCAGCGTAGCTGGGGGGGCAACCACAGATACGCAGTATTTT.

The V call is TRBV5-4, the J call TRBJ2-3; D not certain. The ends were cut back, 7 bases at V and 0 bases at J, with 15 bases in the middle. This CDR3 is built from 15 residues. The V gene's germline CDR1 is SGHNT and CDR2 YYREEE (reference sequence). The CDR3 nucleotides are TGTGCCAGCGGTGAGCACCTGATGAGCACAGATACGCAGTATTTT. It encodes CASGEHLMSTDTQYF.

The chain links TRBV4-1 to TRBJ2-5, with 8 bases matching TRBD1. V was clipped by 0 bases and J by 5 bases; unmatched bases: 8. The CDR3 covers 16 residues. CDR1 and CDR2 from the germline V gene are MGHRA and YSYEKL. CDR3 region: CASSQDIGQGEETQYF. The DNA for the CDR3 is TGCGCCAGCAGCCAAGATATTGGACAGGGAGAGGAGACCCAGTACTTC.

About this clone itself: This could be a read error, since a much larger clone is one nucleotide away. Other DNA sequences in this sample translate to the same CDR3. The gene calls are TRBV4-1 and TRBJ2-2; maybe TRBD2 (6 bases). CDR3 length: 12 amino acids. The V gene lost 3 bases and the J gene lost 7 bases, with 6 bases spanning the gap. The V gene's germline CDR1 is MGHRA and CDR2 YSYEKL. The CDR3 is CASSQGGGELFF. The CDR3 DNA sequence: TGCGCCAGCAGCCAGGGGGGCGGGGAGCTGTTTTTT.

In DNA, the CDR3 is TGTGCCAGCCGACTAGCGGACTCCTACGAGCAGTACTTC. This translates into CASRLADSYEQYF. V usage is TRBV11-2 and J usage is TRBJ2-7; 9 positions agree with TRBD2. In germline, CDR1 is SGHAT, CDR2 FQNNGV. Trimming removed 8 bases from V and 0 bases from J; junction bases left unmatched: 2. The CDR3 contains 13 residues.

The chain carries TRBV7-2 and TRBJ2-7; 12 bases fit TRBD2. Per the germline V gene, CDR1 is SGHTA and CDR2 is FQGNSA. V lost 5 bases to trimming and J lost 0 bases; unmatched junction nucleotides: 11. The CDR3 runs to 18 residues. CDR3 region: CASSVGLAGTLSSYEQYF. The CDR3 bases are TGTGCCAGCAGCGTCGGACTAGCGGGGACTTTGAGCTCCTACGAGCAGTACTTC.

The chain links TRBV7-2 to TRBJ2-5, with D perhaps TRBD1 (5 bases). The CDR3 is 16 residues long. Trimming pared 1 base from V and 4 bases from J, leaving 16 bases between. From germline, CDR1 is SGHTA and CDR2 FQGNSA. The chain's CDR3 is CASSLEWMGTGETQYF. The CDR3 nucleotides read TGTGCCAGCAGCTTAGAGTGGATGGGTACAGGAGAGACCCAGTACTTC. The full variable domain, its missing parts supplied by reference TRBV7-2 and TRBJ2-5, is GAGVSQSPSNKVTEKGKDVELRCDPISGHTALYWYRQSLGQGLEFLIYFQGNSAPDKSGLPSDRFSAERTGGSVSTLTIQRTQQEDSAVYLCASSLEWMGTGETQYFGPGTRLLVL.

The chain is built from TRBV10-1 and TRBJ2-5, with D unresolved. Per the germline V gene, CDR1 is WNHNN and CDR2 is SYGVQD (reference sequence). This CDR3 region has 18 residues. V lost 0 bases and J 0 bases, leaving 17 bases between the germline ends. The CDR3 here is CASSESIGQATYQETQYF. CDR3 nucleotides: TGCGCCAGCAGTGAGTCGATCGGGCAGGCCACGTACCAAGAGACCCAGTACTTC.

CDR3 loop: CATKGRDSEHEELFF. The CDR3 bases are TGTGCCACTAAAGGACGGGACAGCGAACACGAGGAGCTGTTTTTT. The V call is TRBV15, the J call TRBJ2-2, with 7 bases aligning to TRBD1. The trim removed 9 bases at V and 10 bases at J, leaving 17 bases unmatched. Germline assignment: CDR1 LNHNV and CDR2 YYDKDF (reference sequence). This CDR3 region has 15 residues.

This clone was found once. The gene calls are TRBV5-1 and TRBJ1-5; unclear D gene. The CDR3 is made up of 12 amino acids. CDR1 and CDR2 (germline): SGHRS, YFSETQ. V was trimmed by 3 bases and J by 4 bases, leaving 5 bases between them. The CDR3 loop is CASSSLNQPQHF. CDR3 coding DNA: TGCGCCAGCAGCTCCCTAAATCAGCCCCAGCATTTT.

V gene TRBV4-3 combines with J gene TRBJ2-1, with TRBD2 matching over 10 bases. The CDR3 covers 18 residues. The junction had 6 bases not matched to a gene; V was cut back by 1 base and J by 0 bases. Germline V gene data show CDR1 as LGHNA and CDR2 as YSLEER. Here the CDR3 DNA reads TGCGCCAGCAGCCAAGTTGGGATAGCGGGAGGCTCCTACAATGAGCAGTTCTTC. Amino acids: CASSQVGIAGGSYNEQFF.

Concerning this clone: Other DNA sequences of this sample code for an identical CDR3. The gene calls are TRBV27 and TRBJ2-7; no clear D gene. The germline gives CDR1 MNHEY, CDR2 SMNVEV (reference sequence). Trimming removed 1 base at V and 4 bases at J, with 11 bases between. The CDR3 loop spans 14 amino acids. CDR3 DNA sequence: TGTGCCAGCAGTTTATTGGGCACCTCATACGAGCAGTACTTC. It yields the protein CASSLLGTSYEQYF.

This clone was seen only once. This chain uses TRBV27 with TRBJ2-5; TRBD1 is a possible D gene (5 bases). Trimming stripped 5 bases from V and 5 bases from J, with 15 bases between. CDR3 length: 14 amino acids. The germline CDR1 and CDR2 sequences are MNHEY and SMNVEV (reference sequence). The CDR3 reads CASSLQWKGETQYF. The CDR3 region has the DNA TGTGCCAGCAGTCTCCAGTGGAAGGGGGAGACCCAGTACTTC.

The J gene is TRBJ2-7, the V gene TRBV5-3; D is ambiguous. TRBV5-3 is annotated as an ORF whose role is uncertain. CDR3 length equals 11 residues. V lost 5 bases and J 6 bases, leaving 9 bases between the germline ends. The CDR3: CARSPGLEQYF. Here the CDR3 DNA reads TGTGCCAGAAGTCCGGGTCTCGAGCAGTACTTC.

Turning to this clone: A junction boundary mismatches the germline segment, possibly from a read error. The chain couples TRBV7-7 to TRBJ2-5, with 8 bases matching TRBD1. The CDR3 spans 14 residues. Germline V gene data show CDR1 as SSHAT and CDR2 as FNYEAQ (reference sequence). CDR3 coding DNA: TGTGCTAGCAGCCGGACAGGGTTGACGGAGACCCAGTACTTC. This sequence encodes CASSRTGLTETQYF.

The chain links TRBV28 to TRBJ1-2; D possibly corresponds to TRBD1 (6 bases). The CDR3 has 17 amino acids. Germline lookup yields CDR1 MDHEN and CDR2 SYDVKM. V shed 3 bases and J shed 2 bases, with 19 bases lying between them. Here the CDR3 reads CASSFDSEQGRNYGYTF. CDR3 coding DNA: TGTGCCAGCAGTTTCGACTCCGAACAGGGCAGAAACTATGGCTACACCTTC.

This clone appeared once. V is TRBV25-1 and J is TRBJ1-3, with TRBD1 identical over 7 bases. The CDR3 consists of 15 residues. Germline V gives CDR1 MGHDK, CDR2 SYGVNS. With 6 bases clipped from V and 4 bases from J, the junction kept 9 bases outside the gene matches. The CDR3 sequence is CASRFEEGAGNTIYF. The CDR3 nucleotides are TGTGCCAGCAGATTTGAAGAGGGGGCCGGAAACACCATATATTTT. The whole variable domain, filled in from reference TRBV25-1 and TRBJ1-3, reads EADIYQTPRYLVIGTGKKITLECSQTMGHDKMYWYQQDPGMELHLIHYSYGVNSTEKGDLSSESTVSRIRTEHFPLTLESARPSHTSQYLCASRFEEGAGNTIYFGEGSWLTVV.

The chain combines TRBV2 with TRBJ2-7; TRBD1 or TRBD2 may be the D gene (5 bases each). V was shortened by 5 bases and J by 5 bases, with 16 bases between the two germline ends. The germline gives CDR1 SNHLY, CDR2 FYNNEI. The CDR3 is 14 residues long. The CDR3 here is CASSPGGGENEQYF. The CDR3 nucleotides are TGTGCCAGCAGTCCCGGTGGGGGTGAGAACGAGCAGTACTTC.

This clone has more than one count but fewer than ten. The rearrangement uses TRBV2 and TRBJ1-4; D not certain. Trimming took 6 bases from V and 5 from J, leaving 7 bases between them. The CDR3 has 12 amino acids. The V gene's germline CDR1 is SNHLY and CDR2 FYNNEI. The CDR3: CASRSQNEKLFF. The CDR3 DNA reads TGTGCCAGCAGGTCTCAGAATGAAAAACTGTTTTTT.